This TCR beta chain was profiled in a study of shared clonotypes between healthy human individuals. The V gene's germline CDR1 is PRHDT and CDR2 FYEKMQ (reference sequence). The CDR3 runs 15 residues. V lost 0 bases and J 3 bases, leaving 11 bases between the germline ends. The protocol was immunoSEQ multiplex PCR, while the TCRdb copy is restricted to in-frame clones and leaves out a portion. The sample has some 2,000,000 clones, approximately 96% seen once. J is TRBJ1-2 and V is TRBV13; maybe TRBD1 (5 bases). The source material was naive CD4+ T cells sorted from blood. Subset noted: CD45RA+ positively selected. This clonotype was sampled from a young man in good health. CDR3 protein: CASSLGKPGDYGYTF. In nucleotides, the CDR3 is TGTGCCAGCAGCTTAGGTAAACCGGGGGACTATGGCTACACCTTC.